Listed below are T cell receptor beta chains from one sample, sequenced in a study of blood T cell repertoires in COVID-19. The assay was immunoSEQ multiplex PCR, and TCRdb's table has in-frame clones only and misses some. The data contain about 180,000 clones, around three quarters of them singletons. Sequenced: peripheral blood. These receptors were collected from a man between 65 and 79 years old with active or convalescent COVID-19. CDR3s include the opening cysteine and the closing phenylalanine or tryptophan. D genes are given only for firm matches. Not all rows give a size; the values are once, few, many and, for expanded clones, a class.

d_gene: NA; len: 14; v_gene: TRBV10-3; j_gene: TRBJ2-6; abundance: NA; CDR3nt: TGTGCCAACCCCAGGGACTCTGGGGCCAACGTCCTGACTTTC; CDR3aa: CANPRDSGANVLTF
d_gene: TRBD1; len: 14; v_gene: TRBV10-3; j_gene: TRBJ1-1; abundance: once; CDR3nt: TGTGCCTCCCGACCTGGACAGGGGAACACTGAAGCTTTCTTT; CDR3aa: CASRPGQGNTEAFF
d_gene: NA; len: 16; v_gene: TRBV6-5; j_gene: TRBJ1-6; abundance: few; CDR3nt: TGTGCCAGCAGTTACTCCTGGGACACGTTGGGATCACCCCTCCACTTT; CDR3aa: CASSYSWDTLGSPLHF
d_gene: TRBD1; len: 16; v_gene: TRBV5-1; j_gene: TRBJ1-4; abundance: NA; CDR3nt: TGCGCCAGCAGCTTGGTGCAGGGACAGGGGGGAGAAAAACTGTTTTTT; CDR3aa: CASSLVQGQGGEKLFF
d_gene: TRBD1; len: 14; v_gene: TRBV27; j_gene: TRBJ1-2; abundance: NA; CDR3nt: TGTGCCAGCAGACAGACAGGGGCGAACTATGGCTACACCTTC; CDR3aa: CASRQTGANYGYTF
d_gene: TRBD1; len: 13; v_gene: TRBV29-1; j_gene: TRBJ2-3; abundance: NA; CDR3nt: TGCAGCGCCCGGTGGACAGGGGTGGATACGCAGTATTTT; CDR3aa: CSARWTGVDTQYF
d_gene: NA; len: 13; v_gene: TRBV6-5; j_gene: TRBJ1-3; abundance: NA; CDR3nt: TGTGCCAGCAGCCAGGGCTTTGGAAACACCATATATTTT; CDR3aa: CASSQGFGNTIYF
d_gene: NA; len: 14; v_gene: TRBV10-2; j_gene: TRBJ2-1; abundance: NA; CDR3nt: TGCGCCAGCAGTGACAGGCCTTCCTACAATGAGCAGTTCTTC; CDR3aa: CASSDRPSYNEQFF
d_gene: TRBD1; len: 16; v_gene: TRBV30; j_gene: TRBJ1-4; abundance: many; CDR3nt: TGTGCCTGGAGTGTTGGGGTTCGAACAGGGGGAGAAAAACTGTTTTTT; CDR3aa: CAWSVGVRTGGEKLFF
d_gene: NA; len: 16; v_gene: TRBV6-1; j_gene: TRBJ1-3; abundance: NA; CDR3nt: TGTGCCAGCAGTGAAGCGTTAGAAGGGGTAGGAAACACCATATATTTT; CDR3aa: CASSEALEGVGNTIYF
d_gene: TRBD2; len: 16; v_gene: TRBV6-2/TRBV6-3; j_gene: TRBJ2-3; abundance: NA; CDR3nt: TGTGCCAGCAGTCCCCGAGGAGCGGGGGAAAAACCTACGCAGTATTTT; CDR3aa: CASSPRGAGEKPTQYF
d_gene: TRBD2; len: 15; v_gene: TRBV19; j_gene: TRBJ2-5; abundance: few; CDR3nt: TGTGCCAGTACCCGGACTAGCGGGGACCAAGAGACCCAGTACTTC; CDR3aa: CASTRTSGDQETQYF
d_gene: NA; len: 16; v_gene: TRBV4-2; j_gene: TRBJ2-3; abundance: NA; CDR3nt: TGTGCCAGCAGCCAAGACGCATCGGGGAGCACAGATACGCAGTATTTT; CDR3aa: CASSQDASGSTDTQYF
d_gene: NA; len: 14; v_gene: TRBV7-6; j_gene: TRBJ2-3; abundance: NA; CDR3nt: TGTGCCAGCAGTACCCACGACAATACAGATACGCAGTATTTT; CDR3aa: CASSTHDNTDTQYF
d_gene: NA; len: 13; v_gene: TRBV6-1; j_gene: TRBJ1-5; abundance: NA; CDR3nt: TGTGCCAGCAGTGAAGCAACAAATCAGCCCCAGCATTTT; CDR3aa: CASSEATNQPQHF
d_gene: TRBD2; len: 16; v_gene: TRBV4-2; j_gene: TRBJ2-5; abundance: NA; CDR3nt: TGTGCCAGCAGCCCGGGGACTAGCGGGAGTGGAGAGACCCAGTACTTC; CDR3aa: CASSPGTSGSGETQYF
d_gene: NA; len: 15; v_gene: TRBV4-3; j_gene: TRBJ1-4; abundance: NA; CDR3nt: TGCGCCAGCAGCCAGGCGGGGAAAACTAATGAAAAACTGTTTTTT; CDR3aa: CASSQAGKTNEKLFF
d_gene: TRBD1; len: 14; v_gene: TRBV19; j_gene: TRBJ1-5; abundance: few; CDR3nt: TGTGCCAGTAGTACCCGGACAGGGGCTCAGCCCCAGCATTTT; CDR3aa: CASSTRTGAQPQHF
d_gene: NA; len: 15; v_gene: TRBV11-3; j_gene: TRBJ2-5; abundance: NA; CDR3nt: TGTGCCAGCAGCCCGCGTAGCGGCTACCAAGAGACCCAGTACTTC; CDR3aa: CASSPRSGYQETQYF
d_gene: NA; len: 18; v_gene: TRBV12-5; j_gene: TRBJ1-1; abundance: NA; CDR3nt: TGTGCTAGTGGTTTTTTCGGACAGATGCTCCAGTCTTTCACTGAAGCTTTCTTT; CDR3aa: CASGFFGQMLQSFTEAFF
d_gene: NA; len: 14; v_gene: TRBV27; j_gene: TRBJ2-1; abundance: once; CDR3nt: TGTGCCAGCAGTGGTTGGTCGGCAGGGCATGAGCAGTTCTTC; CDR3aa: CASSGWSAGHEQFF